One and the same sample provided the 5 T cell receptor beta chains below, sequenced in a study of PD-L1 blockade in urothelial cancer. Regarding time point: peripheral blood 6 weeks after treatment start. The method was immunoSEQ multiplex PCR; TCRdb's version includes in-frame clones alone and lacks a portion of them. The sample records tens of thousands of clones, 91% being singletons. The starting material was PBMCs, obtained around atezolizumab (anti-PD-L1) treatment. These TCRs come from a man between 65 and 85 years old with urothelial cancer.

This clone appeared a single time. This sequence joins TRBV5-1 and TRBJ2-4; 8 nucleotides match TRBD2. This CDR3 is 14 amino acids long. CDR1 and CDR2 (germline): SGHRS, YFSETQ. The ends lost 4 bases at V and 7 bases at J; junction bases unmatched: 7. The CDR3 sequence: CASSREQRGNIQYF. In DNA form, the CDR3 reads TGCGCCAGCAGCCGCGAGCAGCGGGGGAACATTCAGTACTTC. The full variable domain, rest sourced from reference TRBV5-1 and TRBJ2-4, is KAGVTQTPRYLIKTRGQQVTLSCSPISGHRSVSWYQQTPGQGLQFLFEYFSETQRNKGNFPGRFSGRQFSNSRSEMNVSTLELGDSALYLCASSREQRGNIQYFGAGTRLSVL.

With respect to this clone: One end of the junction is discordant with germline, which a read error may explain. The chain is built from TRBV7-9 and TRBJ1-1; tentatively, D is TRBD1 (6 bases). Per germline, CDR1 SEHNR and CDR2 FQNEAQ (reference sequence). The CDR3 totals 16 residues. The CDR3 DNA reads as TGTGCTAGCAGCTCCCAAGACAGGAGCATGAACACTGAAGCTTTCTTT. Translated: CASSSQDRSMNTEAFF. Based on the CDR3 plus reference TRBV7-9 and TRBJ1-1, the full variable domain is DTGVSQNPRHKITKRGQNVTFRCDPISEHNRLYWYRQTLGQGPEFLTYFQNEAQLEKSRLLSDRFSAERPKGSFSTLEIQRTEQGDSAMYLCASSSQDRSMNTEAFFGQGTRLTVV.

The chain carries TRBV29-1 and TRBJ1-1; 9 nucleotides align to TRBD1. The CDR3 has 13 residues. V lost 7 bases to trimming and J lost 1 base; unmatched junction nucleotides: 4. CDR1 is SQVTM and CDR2 is ANQGSEA in the germline V gene. The CDR3 region is CSGGQGRNTEAFF. The CDR3 DNA follows: TGCAGCGGGGGACAGGGAAGGAACACTGAAGCTTTCTTT.

The V and J genes are TRBV10-2 and TRBJ1-5; 7 bases map to TRBD1. The trim removed 5 bases at V and 3 bases at J, leaving 7 bases unmatched. Germline-derived CDR1 and CDR2 are WSHSY and SAAADI. The length of the CDR3 is 15 residues. The CDR3 loop is CASSRDRVNNQPQHF. The CDR3 bases are TGCGCCAGCAGTCGTGACAGGGTCAACAATCAGCCCCAGCATTTT.

The V gene is TRBV5-1, the J gene TRBJ1-2, with a weak D call TRBD1 (5 bases). CDR3 length: 13 amino acids. The germline CDR1 and CDR2 sequences are SGHRS and YFSETQ. The ends were cut back, 4 bases at V and 6 bases at J, with 13 bases in the middle. The CDR3 nucleotides are TGCGCCAGCAGCCCTAAGTTCAGGGATGGCTACACCTTC. Protein product: CASSPKFRDGYTF. The whole variable domain, filled in from reference TRBV5-1 and TRBJ1-2, reads KAGVTQTPRYLIKTRGQQVTLSCSPISGHRSVSWYQQTPGQGLQFLFEYFSETQRNKGNFPGRFSGRQFSNSRSEMNVSTLELGDSALYLCASSPKFRDGYTFGSGTRLTVV.